One TCR beta chain is described in this entry. The CDR3 length is 15 residues. V lost 3 bases to trimming and J lost 0 bases, with 12 bases between them. Germline V gene data show CDR1 as MDHEN and CDR2 as SYDVKM. Data came from immunoSEQ multiplex PCR; TCRdb stores just in-frame clones and leaves some out. Here the sample spans a few hundred thousand clones, just under 90% being singletons. This record comes from a study of blood T cell repertoires in COVID-19. Participants spanned ages roughly 18 to 95 years and resided in over 20 US areas. The clonotype was recovered from a woman in her thirties who had recovered from COVID-19. Sequences were obtained from PBMCs or T cells enriched from blood (not recorded which). The chain uses TRBV28 and TRBJ2-7; possible D gene TRBD2, 5 bases. CDR3 sequence (DNA): TGTGCCAGCAGTTTCGGCGGGTACAGCTCCTACGAGCAGTACTTC. Translated, it gives CASSFGGYSSYEQYF.